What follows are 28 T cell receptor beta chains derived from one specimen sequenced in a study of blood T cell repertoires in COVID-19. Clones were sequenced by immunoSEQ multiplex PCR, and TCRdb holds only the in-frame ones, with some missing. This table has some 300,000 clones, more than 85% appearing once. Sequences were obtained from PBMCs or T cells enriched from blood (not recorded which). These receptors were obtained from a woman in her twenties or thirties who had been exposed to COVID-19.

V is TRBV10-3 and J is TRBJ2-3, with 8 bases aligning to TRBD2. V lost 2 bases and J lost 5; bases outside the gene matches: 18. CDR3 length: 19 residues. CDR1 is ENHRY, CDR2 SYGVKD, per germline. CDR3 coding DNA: TGTGCCATCAGTGAGATTAACGGGGCCCGGGGGGGCCGAAGAGATACGCAGTATTTT. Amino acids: CAISEINGARGGRRDTQYF.

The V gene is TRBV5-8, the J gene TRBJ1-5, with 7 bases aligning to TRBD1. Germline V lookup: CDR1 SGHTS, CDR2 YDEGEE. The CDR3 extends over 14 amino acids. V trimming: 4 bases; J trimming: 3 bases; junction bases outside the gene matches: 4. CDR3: CASSMGQNNQPQHF. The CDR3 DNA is TGTGCCAGCAGCATGGGACAGAACAATCAGCCCCAGCATTTT.

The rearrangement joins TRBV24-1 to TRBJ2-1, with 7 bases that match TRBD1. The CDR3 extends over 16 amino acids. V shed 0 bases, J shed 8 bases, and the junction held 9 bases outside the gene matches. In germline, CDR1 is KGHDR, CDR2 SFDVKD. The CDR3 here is CATSDLGRQGTHEQFF. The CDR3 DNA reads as TGTGCCACCAGTGATTTGGGCCGACAGGGCACCCATGAGCAGTTCTTC.

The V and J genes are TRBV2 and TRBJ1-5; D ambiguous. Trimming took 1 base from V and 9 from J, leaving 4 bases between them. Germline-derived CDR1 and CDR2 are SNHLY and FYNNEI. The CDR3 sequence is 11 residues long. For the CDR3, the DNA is TGTGCCAGCAGTGAAGGTCTGCCCCAGCATTTT. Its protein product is CASSEGLPQHF.

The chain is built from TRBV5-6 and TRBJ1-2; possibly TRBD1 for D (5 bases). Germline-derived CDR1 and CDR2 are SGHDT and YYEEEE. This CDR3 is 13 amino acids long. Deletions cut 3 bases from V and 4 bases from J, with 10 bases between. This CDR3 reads CASSSTGAYGYTF. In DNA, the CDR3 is TGTGCCAGCAGCTCAACAGGAGCCTATGGCTACACCTTC.

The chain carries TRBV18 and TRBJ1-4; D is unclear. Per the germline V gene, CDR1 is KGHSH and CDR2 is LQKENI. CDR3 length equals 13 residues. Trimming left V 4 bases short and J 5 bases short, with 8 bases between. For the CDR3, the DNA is TGTGCCAGCTCACTCCGACTGAATGAAAAACTGTTTTTT. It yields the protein CASSLRLNEKLFF.

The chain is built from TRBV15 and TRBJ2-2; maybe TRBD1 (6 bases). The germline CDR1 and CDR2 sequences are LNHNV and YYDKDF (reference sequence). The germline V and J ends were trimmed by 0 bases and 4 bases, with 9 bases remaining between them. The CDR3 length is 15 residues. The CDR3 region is CATSRETGSTGELFF. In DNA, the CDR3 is TGTGCCACCAGCAGAGAAACAGGGAGCACCGGGGAGCTGTTTTTT.

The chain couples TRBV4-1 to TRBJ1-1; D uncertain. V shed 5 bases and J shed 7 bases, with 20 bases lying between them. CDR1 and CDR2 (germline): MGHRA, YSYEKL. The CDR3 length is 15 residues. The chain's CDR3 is CASSYRSPLGGEAFF. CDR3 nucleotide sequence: TGCGCCAGCAGCTATAGATCCCCCCTCGGTGGTGAAGCTTTCTTT.

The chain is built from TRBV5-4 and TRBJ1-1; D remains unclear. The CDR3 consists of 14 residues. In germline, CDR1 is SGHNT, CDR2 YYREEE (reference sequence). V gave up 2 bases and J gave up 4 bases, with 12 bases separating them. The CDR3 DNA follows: TGTGCCAGCAGCTTCGGACCGGAGGGCACTGAAGCTTTCTTT. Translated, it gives CASSFGPEGTEAFF.

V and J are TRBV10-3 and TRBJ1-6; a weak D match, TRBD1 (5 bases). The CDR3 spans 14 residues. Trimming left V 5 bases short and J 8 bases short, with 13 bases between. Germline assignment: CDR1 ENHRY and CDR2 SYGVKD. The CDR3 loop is CAISLPGGDSPLHF. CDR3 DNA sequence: TGTGCCATCAGTTTGCCCGGGGGAGATTCACCCCTCCACTTT.

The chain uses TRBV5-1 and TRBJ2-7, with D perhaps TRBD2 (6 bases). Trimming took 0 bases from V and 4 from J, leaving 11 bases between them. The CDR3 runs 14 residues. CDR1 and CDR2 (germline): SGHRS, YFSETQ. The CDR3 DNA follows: TGCGCCAGCAGCTTGGTGGGACTTGCGTACGAGCAGTACTTC. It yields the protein CASSLVGLAYEQYF.

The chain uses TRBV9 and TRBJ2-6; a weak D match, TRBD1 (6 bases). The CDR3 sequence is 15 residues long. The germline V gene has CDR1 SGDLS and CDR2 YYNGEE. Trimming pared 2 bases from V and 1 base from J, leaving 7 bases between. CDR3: CASSVGASGANVLTF. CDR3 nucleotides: TGTGCCAGCAGCGTGGGGGCATCTGGGGCCAACGTCCTGACTTTC.

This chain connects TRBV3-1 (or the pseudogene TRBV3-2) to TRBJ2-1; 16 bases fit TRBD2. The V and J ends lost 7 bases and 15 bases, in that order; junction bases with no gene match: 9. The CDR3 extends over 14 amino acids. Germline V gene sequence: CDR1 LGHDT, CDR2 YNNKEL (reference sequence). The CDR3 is CASTPGTSGGGLFF. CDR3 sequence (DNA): TGTGCCAGCACCCCAGGGACTAGCGGGGGGGGCTTGTTCTTC.

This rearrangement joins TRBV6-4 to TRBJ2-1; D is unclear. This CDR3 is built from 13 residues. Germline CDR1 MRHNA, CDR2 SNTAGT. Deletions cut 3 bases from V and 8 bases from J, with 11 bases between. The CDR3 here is CASSERPADEQFF. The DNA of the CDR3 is TGTGCCAGCAGTGAGCGGCCGGCGGATGAGCAGTTCTTC.

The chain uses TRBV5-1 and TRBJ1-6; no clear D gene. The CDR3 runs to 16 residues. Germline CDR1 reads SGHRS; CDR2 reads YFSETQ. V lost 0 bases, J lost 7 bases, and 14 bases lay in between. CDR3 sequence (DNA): TGCGCCAGCAGCTTGGAGGCACAGATAGAAAATTCACCCCTCCACTTT. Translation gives CASSLEAQIENSPLHF.

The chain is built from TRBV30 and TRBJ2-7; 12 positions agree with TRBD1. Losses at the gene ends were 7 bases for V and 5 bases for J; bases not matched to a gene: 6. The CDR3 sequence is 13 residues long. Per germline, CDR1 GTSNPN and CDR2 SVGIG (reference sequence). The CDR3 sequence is CASLGTGGHEQYF. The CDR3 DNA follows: TGTGCCTCACTCGGGACAGGGGGCCACGAGCAGTACTTC.

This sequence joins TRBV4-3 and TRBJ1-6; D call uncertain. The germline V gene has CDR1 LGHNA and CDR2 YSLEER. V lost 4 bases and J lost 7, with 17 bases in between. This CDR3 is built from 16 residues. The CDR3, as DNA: TGCGCCAGCAGCCTTAAACCAAGTGAAGCCAATTCACCCCTCCACTTT. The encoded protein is CASSLKPSEANSPLHF.

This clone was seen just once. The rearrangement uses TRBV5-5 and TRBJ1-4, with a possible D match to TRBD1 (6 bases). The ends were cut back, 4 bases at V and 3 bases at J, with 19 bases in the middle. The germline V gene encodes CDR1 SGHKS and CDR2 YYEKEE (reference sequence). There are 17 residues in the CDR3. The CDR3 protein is CASSPRPWQGPNEKLFF. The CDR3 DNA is TGTGCCAGCAGCCCACGACCCTGGCAGGGGCCTAATGAAAAACTGTTTTTT.

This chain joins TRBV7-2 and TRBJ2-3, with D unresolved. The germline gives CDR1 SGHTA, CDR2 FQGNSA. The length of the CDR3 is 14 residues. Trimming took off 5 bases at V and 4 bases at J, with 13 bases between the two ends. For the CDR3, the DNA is TGTGCCAGCAGCCTGACACCTTGGCCAGATACGCAGTATTTT. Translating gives CASSLTPWPDTQYF. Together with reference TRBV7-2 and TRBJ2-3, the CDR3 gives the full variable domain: GAGVSQSPSNKVTEKGKDVELRCDPISGHTALYWYRQSLGQGLEFLIYFQGNSAPDKSGLPSDRFSAERTGGSVSTLTIQRTQQEDSAVYLCASSLTPWPDTQYFGPGTRLTVL.

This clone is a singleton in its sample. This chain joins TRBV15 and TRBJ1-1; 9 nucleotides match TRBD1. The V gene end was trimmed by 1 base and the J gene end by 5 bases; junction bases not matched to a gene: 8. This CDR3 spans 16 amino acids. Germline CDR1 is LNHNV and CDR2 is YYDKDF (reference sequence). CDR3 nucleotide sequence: TGTGCCACCAGCAGAGGTCAGGGACAGGGAGTGACTGAAGCTTTCTTT. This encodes CATSRGQGQGVTEAFF. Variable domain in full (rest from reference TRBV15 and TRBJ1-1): DAMVIQNPRYQVTQFGKPVTLSCSQTLNHNVMYWYQQKSSQAPKLLFHYYDKDFNNEADTPDNFQSRRPNTSFCFLDIRSPGLGDTAMYLCATSRGQGQGVTEAFFGQGTRLTVV.

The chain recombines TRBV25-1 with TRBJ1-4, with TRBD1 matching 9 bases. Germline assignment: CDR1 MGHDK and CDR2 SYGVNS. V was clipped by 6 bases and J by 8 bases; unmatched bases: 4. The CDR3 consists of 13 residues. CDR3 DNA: TGTGCCAGCAGGCGACAGGGGGGCGAAAAACTGTTTTTT. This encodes CASRRQGGEKLFF.

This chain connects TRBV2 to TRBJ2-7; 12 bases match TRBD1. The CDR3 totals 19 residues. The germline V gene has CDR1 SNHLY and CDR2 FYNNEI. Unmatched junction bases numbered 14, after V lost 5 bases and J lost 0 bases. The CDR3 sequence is CASSRTGTGGVVSSYEQYF. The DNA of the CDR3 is TGTGCCAGCAGTAGAACCGGGACAGGGGGCGTTGTGAGCTCCTACGAGCAGTACTTC.

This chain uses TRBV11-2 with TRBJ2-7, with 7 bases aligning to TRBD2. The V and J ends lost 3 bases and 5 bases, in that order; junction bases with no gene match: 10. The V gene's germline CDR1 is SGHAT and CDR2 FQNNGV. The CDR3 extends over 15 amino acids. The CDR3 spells CASSLGGTRLNEQYF. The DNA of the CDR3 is TGTGCCAGCAGCTTGGGAGGGACTCGCCTCAACGAGCAGTACTTC.

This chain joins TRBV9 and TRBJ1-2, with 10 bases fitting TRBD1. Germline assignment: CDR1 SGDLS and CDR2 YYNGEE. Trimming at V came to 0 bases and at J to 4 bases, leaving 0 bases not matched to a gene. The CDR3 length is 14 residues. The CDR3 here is CASSVGDRGYGYTF. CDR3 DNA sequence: TGTGCCAGCAGCGTAGGGGACAGGGGCTATGGCTACACCTTC.

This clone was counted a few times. CDR3 coding DNA: TGCAGTGCTGGGACTAGCGTACAGTACTTC. It is translated as CSAGTSVQYF. The chain joins TRBV20-1 to TRBJ2-4, with 10 bases identical to TRBD2. The germline V gene has CDR1 DFQATT and CDR2 SNEGSKA (reference sequence). J was trimmed by 13 bases and V by 5 bases; bases with no gene match: 2. CDR3 length equals 10 residues.

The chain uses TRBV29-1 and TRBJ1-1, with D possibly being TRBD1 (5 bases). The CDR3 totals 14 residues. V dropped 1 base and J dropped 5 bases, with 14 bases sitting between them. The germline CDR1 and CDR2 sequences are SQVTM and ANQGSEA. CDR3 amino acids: CSVEGRGRGTEAFF. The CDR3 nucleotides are TGCAGCGTTGAAGGCCGAGGTCGGGGGACTGAAGCTTTCTTT.

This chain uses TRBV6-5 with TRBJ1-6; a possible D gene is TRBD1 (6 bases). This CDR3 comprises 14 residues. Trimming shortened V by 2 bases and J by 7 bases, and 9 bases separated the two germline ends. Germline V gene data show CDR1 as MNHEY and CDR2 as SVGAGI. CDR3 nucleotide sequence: TGTGCCAGCAGTTACGTGCAGGGGAATTCACCCCTCCACTTT. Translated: CASSYVQGNSPLHF.

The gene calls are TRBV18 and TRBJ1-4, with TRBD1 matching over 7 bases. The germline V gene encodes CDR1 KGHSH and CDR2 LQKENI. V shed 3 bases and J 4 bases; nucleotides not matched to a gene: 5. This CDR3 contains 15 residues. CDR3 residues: CASSPRGQINEKLFF. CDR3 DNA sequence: TGTGCCAGCTCACCTCGGGGACAGATTAATGAAAAACTGTTTTTT.